Below, one T cell receptor (beta chain) is given with its context. What it recognizes is unknown. Trimming stripped 0 bases from V and 5 bases from J, with 7 bases between. CDR3 length equals 13 residues. Germline V lookup: CDR1 SGDLS, CDR2 YYNGEE. The source of the sample is a study of cytomegalovirus exposure and HLA in healthy donors. It was with 60 Vbeta and 13 Jbeta primers that the PCR ran. Repertoires were generated with immunoSEQ multiplex PCR, while TCRdb's copy carries only in-frame clones and drops some. The table records a few hundred thousand clones, about four fifths of them present only once. The study, taken as a whole, reports: Exclusion applied to some V segments, including TRBV6-2 and TRBV6-3, as they were indistinguishable.

This receptor was taken from a man aged 25-45 years in good health and CMV-seronegative. The chain uses TRBV9 and TRBJ2-3; possible D gene TRBD1, 5 bases. The source material was PBMCs. The CDR3 loop is CASSVEQVDTQYF. CDR3 in DNA: TGTGCCAGCAGCGTAGAACAGGTAGATACGCAGTATTTT.